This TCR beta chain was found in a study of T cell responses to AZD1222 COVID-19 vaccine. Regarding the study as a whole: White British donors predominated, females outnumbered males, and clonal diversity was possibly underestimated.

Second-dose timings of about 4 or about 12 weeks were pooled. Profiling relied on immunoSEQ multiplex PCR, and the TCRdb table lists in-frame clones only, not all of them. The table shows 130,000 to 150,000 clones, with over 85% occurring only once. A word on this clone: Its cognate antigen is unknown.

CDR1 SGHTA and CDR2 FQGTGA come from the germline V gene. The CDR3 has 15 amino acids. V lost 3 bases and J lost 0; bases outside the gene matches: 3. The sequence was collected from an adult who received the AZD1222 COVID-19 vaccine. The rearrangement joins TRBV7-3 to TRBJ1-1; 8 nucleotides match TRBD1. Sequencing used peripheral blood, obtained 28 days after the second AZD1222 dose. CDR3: CASSFTGGMNTEAFF. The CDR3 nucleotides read TGTGCCAGCAGCTTTACAGGGGGAATGAACACTGAAGCTTTCTTT. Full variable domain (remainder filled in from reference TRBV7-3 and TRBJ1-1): GAGVSQTPSNKVTEKGKYVELRCDPISGHTALYWYRQSLGQGPEFLIYFQGTGAADDSGLPNDRFFAVRPEGSVSTLKIQRTERGDSAVYLCASSFTGGMNTEAFFGQGTRLTVV.